This entry lists 30 T cell receptor beta chains sequenced from one sample in a study of T-cell memory formation after mild COVID-19. TCRdb redid the calling of the 5' RACE reads with MiXCR, one entry per CDR3 protein. There are roughly 99,000 distinct CDR3 sequences in the sample; 13% to 15% occur only once, and about 39% lies in the top ten. Sequenced sample: PBMCs or a T cell subset sorted from them (not recorded which). These receptors came from a man between 18 and 29 years old who had mild COVID-19 (a few samples of this study predate the infection). Cell type and time point are not known.

This clonotype has a handful of counts. The chain employs TRBV20-1 and TRBJ2-2; D uncertain. Germline lookup yields CDR1 DFQATT and CDR2 SNEGSKA (reference sequence). The CDR3 runs 12 residues. Trimming stripped 3 bases from V and 6 bases from J, with 8 bases between. The chain's CDR3 is CSASIFPGELFF. CDR3 DNA sequence: TGCAGTGCTAGTATATTCCCCGGGGAGCTGTTTTTT.

The chain has TRBV7-2 and TRBJ2-3; D gene uncertain. The CDR3 has 15 amino acids. Looked up from germline, CDR1 is SGHTA and CDR2 is FQGNSA. The V and J ends lost 5 bases and 1 base respectively, with 13 bases between them. In nucleotides, the CDR3 is TGTGCCAGCAGCCCCCGGGTAGCCCGCACAGATACGCAGTATTTT. It is translated as CASSPRVARTDTQYF.

This chain joins TRBV15 and TRBJ2-1, with D possibly matching TRBD1 (5 bases). Trimming removed 0 bases at V and 4 bases at J, with 10 bases between. Per germline, CDR1 LNHNV and CDR2 YYDKDF (reference sequence). The CDR3 extends over 15 amino acids. CDR3: CATSRDRGRYNEQFF. The CDR3 DNA follows: TGTGCCACCAGCAGAGATAGGGGCAGATACAATGAGCAGTTCTTC.

The chain joins TRBV25-1 to TRBJ1-6; 8 positions agree with TRBD1. This CDR3 is 15 amino acids long. Losses at the gene ends were 1 base for V and 9 bases for J; bases not matched to a gene: 5. CDR1 and CDR2 from the germline V gene are MGHDK and SYGVNS. The CDR3 nucleotides read TGTGCCAGCAGTGAATCTGTGGACAGGGTTTCACCCCTCCACTTT. Translating gives CASSESVDRVSPLHF. Together with reference TRBV25-1 and TRBJ1-6, the CDR3 gives the full variable domain: EADIYQTPRYLVIGTGKKITLECSQTMGHDKMYWYQQDPGMELHLIHYSYGVNSTEKGDLSSESTVSRIRTEHFPLTLESARPSHTSQYLCASSESVDRVSPLHFGNGTRLTVT.

A single count supports this clonotype. J is TRBJ2-3 and V is TRBV12-3 or TRBV12-4; no clear D. The CDR3 totals 10 residues. V was clipped by 8 bases and J by 8 bases, with 8 bases between them. The CDR3 nucleotides read TGTGCCAGCGGTTCCGCTACGCAGTATTTT. As protein: CASGSATQYF.

This clonotype occurred a few times. This chain joins TRBV6-5 and TRBJ1-2; a weak D match, TRBD1 (6 bases). Germline V gene sequence: CDR1 MNHEY, CDR2 SVGAGI. CDR3 length: 15 residues. V was shortened by 0 bases and J by 4 bases, with 12 bases between the two germline ends. Here the CDR3 DNA reads TGTGCCAGCAGTTACTCTCCGGGGGCCGGCTATGGCTACACCTTC. Translating gives CASSYSPGAGYGYTF.

This clonotype was observed a handful of times. The V gene is TRBV6-2 or TRBV6-3, the J gene TRBJ2-7; no firm D call. V was trimmed by 7 bases and J by 2 bases, leaving 6 bases between them. This CDR3 spans 11 amino acids. CDR1 is MNHEY and CDR2 is SVGEGT in the germline V gene. CDR3 amino acids: CASTGAYEQYF. CDR3 coding DNA: TGTGCCAGCACCGGCGCCTACGAGCAGTACTTC.

This sequence joins TRBV27 and TRBJ1-2; tentatively, D is TRBD1 (5 bases). The CDR3 contains 16 residues. Trimming removed 6 bases at V and 5 bases at J, with 22 bases between. Germline CDR1 is MNHEY and CDR2 is SMNVEV (reference sequence). Here the CDR3 DNA reads TGTGCCAGCAGCCCCGCGGCTTCAGGGTTCATGTATGGCTACACCTTC. Protein product: CASSPAASGFMYGYTF.

The gene calls are TRBV4-2 and TRBJ2-7; D ambiguous. V was cut by 5 bases and J by 3 bases, with 14 bases left in between. Germline V gene data show CDR1 as LGHNA and CDR2 as YNFKEQ. This CDR3 contains 14 residues. CDR3 amino acids: CASSFGVGNYEQYF. The DNA of the CDR3 is TGTGCCAGCAGCTTCGGAGTCGGAAACTACGAGCAGTACTTC.

This clonotype was seen repeatedly, ten times or more. The chain has TRBV12-3 or TRBV12-4 and TRBJ1-1; no definite D call. V was shortened by 3 bases and J by 6 bases, with 11 bases between the two germline ends. The CDR3 length is 13 residues. DNA for the CDR3: TGTGCCAGCAGTTTTGGAGAGATGGCTGAAGCTTTCTTT. Encoded protein: CASSFGEMAEAFF.

On this clonotype: A much larger clone is a single base away; this may be a read error. V and J are TRBV7-3 and TRBJ1-2; D not resolved. Germline CDR1 reads SGHTA; CDR2 reads FQGTGA. Deletions cut 5 bases from V and 1 base from J, with 8 bases between. The CDR3 is 13 residues long. CDR3 in amino acids: CASSRTLNYGYTF. The CDR3 bases are TGTGCCAGCAGCCGAACACTTAACTATGGCTACACCTTC.

The V call is TRBV12-5, the J call TRBJ2-3; the D gene is possibly TRBD1 (8 bases). The CDR3 extends over 14 amino acids. Trimming shortened V by 9 bases and J by 6 bases, and 19 bases separated the two germline ends. The germline gives CDR1 LGHNT, CDR2 FRNRAP. In DNA form, the CDR3 reads TGTGCTAGCCTAACAGGGGGGGTTTCGGATACGCAGTATTTT. It translates to CASLTGGVSDTQYF. Variable domain in full (rest from reference TRBV12-5 and TRBJ2-3): DARVTQTPRHKVTEMGQEVTMRCQPILGHNTVFWYRQTMMQGLELLAYFRNRAPLDDSGMPKDRFSAEMPDATLATLKIQPSEPRDSAVYFCASLTGGVSDTQYFGPGTRLTVL.

This clonotype was seen a few times. The V call is TRBV6-5, the J call TRBJ1-5; D not certain. V was pared by 8 bases and J by 3 bases, with 17 bases between. The CDR3 runs 15 residues. Germline V lookup: CDR1 MNHEY, CDR2 SVGAGI. The CDR3 is CASSIWEGSNQPQHF. The DNA for the CDR3 is TGTGCCAGCTCCATTTGGGAGGGATCCAATCAGCCCCAGCATTTT.

The chain joins TRBV12-3 or TRBV12-4 to TRBJ2-3; 9 bases are a match to TRBD1. CDR3 length: 18 amino acids. With V trimmed by 5 bases and J by 0 bases, 12 bases remained unmatched. The CDR3: CASSPTPRDRASTDTQYF. DNA for the CDR3: TGTGCCAGCAGTCCTACTCCTCGGGACAGGGCGAGCACAGATACGCAGTATTTT.

This chain's CDR3 is CASTTRGGSRRLYNEQFF. The CDR3 nucleotides are TGTGCCAGCACCACCCGAGGTGGGAGCCGGAGGCTATACAATGAGCAGTTCTTC. V usage is TRBV12-3 or TRBV12-4 and J usage is TRBJ2-1, with a tentative D call TRBD2 (5 bases). Trimming pared 7 bases from V and 4 bases from J, leaving 26 bases between. This CDR3 is built from 18 residues.

This clonotype was detected only once. The gene calls are TRBV29-1 and TRBJ1-2, with TRBD1 matching over 9 bases. In germline, CDR1 is SQVTM, CDR2 ANQGSEA. CDR3 length: 13 residues. V gave up 3 bases and J gave up 8 bases; unmatched junction bases: 7. Here the CDR3 reads CSVETGTGSGYTF. CDR3 coding DNA: TGCAGCGTTGAGACCGGGACAGGGTCGGGCTACACCTTC.

The table lists this clonotype with a few counts. This chain joins TRBV7-9 and TRBJ2-2; D uncertain. Germline V gene lookup returns CDR1 SEHNR and CDR2 FQNEAQ (reference sequence). This CDR3 has 11 amino acids. Trimming shortened V by 3 bases and J by 8 bases, and 4 bases separated the two germline ends. The CDR3 nucleotides read TGTGCCAGCAGCTTGGAGGGGGAGCTGTTTTTT. It specifies CASSLEGELFF.

This chain uses TRBV3-1 with TRBJ1-1; D is ambiguous. This CDR3 region has 17 residues. The V gene's germline CDR1 is LGHDT and CDR2 YNNKEL (reference sequence). V lost 3 bases, J lost 4 bases, and 21 bases lay in between. CDR3 region: CASSHLVLRSGGTEAFF. CDR3 bases: TGTGCCAGCAGCCATCTCGTGCTACGGAGCGGAGGCACTGAAGCTTTCTTT.

This clonotype was observed a handful of times. The chain joins TRBV6-2 or TRBV6-3 to TRBJ2-3; D gene ambiguous. The germline CDR1 and CDR2 sequences are MNHEY and SVGEGT. The CDR3 runs 13 residues. V dropped 5 bases and J dropped 5 bases, with 11 bases sitting between them. This CDR3 is CASSVRSLDTQYF. The CDR3, as DNA: TGTGCCAGCAGTGTCAGGTCTTTAGATACGCAGTATTTT.

In this sample, this clonotype turned up a few times. The rearrangement links TRBV27 to TRBJ1-6; D gene ambiguous. V shed 1 base and J shed 6 bases, with 4 bases lying between them. The CDR3 consists of 13 residues. Germline assignment: CDR1 MNHEY and CDR2 SMNVEV (reference sequence). CDR3 residues: CASSLFLNSPLHF. The CDR3, as DNA: TGTGCCAGCAGTTTATTTCTTAATTCACCCCTCCACTTT.

This clonotype was seen a few times. The chain joins TRBV12-3 or TRBV12-4 to TRBJ1-6, with a tentative D call TRBD1 (6 bases). The CDR3 is 15 amino acids. With 2 bases removed from V and 10 bases from J, the gap between germline ends came to 15 bases. The CDR3 DNA sequence: TGTGCCAGCAGTTTAACAAGGGGGTATTCCTCACCCCTCCACTTT. It encodes CASSLTRGYSSPLHF.

In its sample, this clonotype was seen a few times. The chain combines TRBV4-1 with TRBJ2-2; D ambiguous. Germline V gene lookup returns CDR1 MGHRA and CDR2 YSYEKL. The CDR3 totals 15 residues. V was trimmed by 5 bases and J by 3 bases, leaving 13 bases between them. CDR3 DNA sequence: TGCGCCAGCAGCTCAAGACCCCCCGACACCGGGGAGCTGTTTTTT. This encodes CASSSRPPDTGELFF.

The chain carries TRBV11-2 and TRBJ2-7, with D unresolved. CDR3 length: 12 residues. V was trimmed by 4 bases and J by 4 bases, leaving 8 bases between them. The germline gives CDR1 SGHAT, CDR2 FQNNGV. The CDR3 DNA sequence: TGTGCCAGCAGCTCGTTGGCTTACGAGCAGTACTTC. It encodes CASSSLAYEQYF.

This clonotype was detected a few times. The chain employs TRBV20-1 and TRBJ2-7; D ambiguous. The CDR3 has 15 amino acids. V lost 0 bases, J lost 0 bases, and 12 bases lay in between. Germline V lookup: CDR1 DFQATT, CDR2 SNEGSKA (reference sequence). Here the CDR3 reads CSARDHSQSSYEQYF. The CDR3, as DNA: TGCAGTGCTAGAGATCATTCACAGAGCTCCTACGAGCAGTACTTC.

This clonotype was detected a few times. The genes are TRBV12-3 or TRBV12-4 and TRBJ2-1; the match to TRBD2 covers 8 bases. The CDR3 consists of 15 residues. Unmatched junction bases numbered 11, after V lost 6 bases and J lost 7 bases. In nucleotides, the CDR3 is TGTGCCAGCAGGCCTTACGGGGGGGCAGGGAATGAGCAGTTCTTC. It is translated as CASRPYGGAGNEQFF.

V is TRBV9 and J is TRBJ1-6, with TRBD1 identical over 7 bases. Germline V gene lookup returns CDR1 SGDLS and CDR2 YYNGEE. V lost 3 bases, J lost 7 bases, and 16 bases stayed unmatched. The CDR3 is 18 residues long. In nucleotides, the CDR3 is TGTGCCAGCAGCGCACCTTTTGGGGGGACAGACACCAATTCACCCCTCCACTTT. It specifies CASSAPFGGTDTNSPLHF.

This clonotype was picked up a small number of times. The rearrangement uses TRBV3-1 and TRBJ2-3; D possibly corresponds to TRBD1 (6 bases). The germline gives CDR1 LGHDT, CDR2 YNNKEL (reference sequence). V shed 1 base and J shed 6 bases, with 14 bases lying between them. This CDR3 has 15 residues. In DNA form, the CDR3 reads TGTGCCAGCAGCCAAGGGGCAGGGGAAGCGGATACGCAGTATTTT. This translates into CASSQGAGEADTQYF.

This clonotype was counted many times. This rearrangement joins TRBV11-2 to TRBJ2-4; TRBD1 might be the D (6 bases). The CDR3 runs to 16 residues. The V gene's germline CDR1 is SGHAT and CDR2 FQNNGV. V was cut by 7 bases and J by 0 bases, with 16 bases left in between. CDR3 nucleotide sequence: TGTGCCAGCACCTCAGGGGTGGGGCTAGCCAAAAACATTCAGTACTTC. It encodes CASTSGVGLAKNIQYF.

The chain recombines TRBV15 with TRBJ1-1, with 7 nucleotides matching TRBD1. V gave up 0 bases and J gave up 1 base; unmatched junction bases: 2. The CDR3 covers 15 residues. Germline lookup yields CDR1 LNHNV and CDR2 YYDKDF (reference sequence). The CDR3 DNA sequence: TGTGCCACCAGCAGAGATAGGGGGCAGAACACTGAAGCTTTCTTT. Translated, it gives CATSRDRGQNTEAFF. Based on the CDR3 plus reference TRBV15 and TRBJ1-1, the full variable domain is DAMVIQNPRYQVTQFGKPVTLSCSQTLNHNVMYWYQQKSSQAPKLLFHYYDKDFNNEADTPDNFQSRRPNTSFCFLDIRSPGLGDTAMYLCATSRDRGQNTEAFFGQGTRLTVV.

The V and J genes are TRBV27 and TRBJ1-1; 7 bases match TRBD1. The CDR3 totals 14 residues. Germline V gives CDR1 MNHEY, CDR2 SMNVEV (reference sequence). J gave up 8 bases and V 3 bases, and 9 bases lay outside the gene matches. The CDR3 nucleotides read TGTGCCAGCAGTTTTTACAGGGGACATCACGAAGCTTTCTTT. It yields the protein CASSFYRGHHEAFF.